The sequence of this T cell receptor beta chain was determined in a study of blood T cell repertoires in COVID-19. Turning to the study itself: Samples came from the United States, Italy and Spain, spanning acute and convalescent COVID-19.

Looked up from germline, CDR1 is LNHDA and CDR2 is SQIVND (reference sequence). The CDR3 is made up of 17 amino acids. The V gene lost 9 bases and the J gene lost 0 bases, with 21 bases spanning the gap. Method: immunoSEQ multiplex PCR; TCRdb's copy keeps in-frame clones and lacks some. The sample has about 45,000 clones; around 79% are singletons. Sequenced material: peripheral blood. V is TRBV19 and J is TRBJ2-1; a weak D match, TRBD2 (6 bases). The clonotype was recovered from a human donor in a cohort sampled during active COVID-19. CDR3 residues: CASEGTTGVFSYNEQFF. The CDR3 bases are TGTGCCAGCGAGGGGACGACGGGAGTCTTCTCCTACAATGAGCAGTTCTTC.